This is a list of T cell receptor beta chains from one sample in a study of glioma-infiltrating T cells after dendritic cell vaccination. Sequenced by immunoSEQ multiplex PCR; TCRdb stores in-frame clones only, minus some. The data show 85,000 to 100,000 clones, with 75% to 85% seen just once and approximately 2.1% held by the top ten. Sequencing was performed on blood, taken after dendritic cell vaccination. The receptors were sampled from a human donor with glioblastoma. CDR3s leave out the opening cysteine and the closing phenylalanine or tryptophan. Each record gives: V gene, J gene, CDR3 protein.

V: TRBV6-1
J: TRBJ1-1
CDR3: ASRTSRVLNTEAF

V: TRBV6-6
J: TRBJ1-4
CDR3: ASTWGGTPNEKLF

V: TRBV27
J: TRBJ1-4
CDR3: ASSRRGIDEKLF

V: TRBV6-6
J: TRBJ1-4
CDR3: ASSYPRGANEKLF

V: TRBV2
J: TRBJ2-7
CDR3: ASETGGLYEQY

V: TRBV5-4
J: TRBJ2-3
CDR3: ASSRQGATDTQY

V: TRBV19
J: TRBJ1-2
CDR3: ASSMVPTAYGYT

V: TRBV19
J: TRBJ2-5
CDR3: ASSIGHRGETQY

V: TRBV7-2
J: TRBJ1-5
CDR3: ASSRGGGGSNQPQH

V: TRBV5-4
J: TRBJ1-6
CDR3: ASSPGQINSPLH

V: TRBV7-2
J: TRBJ2-5
CDR3: ASSDRRLAGGGETQY

V: TRBV7-2
J: TRBJ2-5
CDR3: ASSLGRGLETQY

V: TRBV28
J: TRBJ2-5
CDR3: ASGTSGLLQETQY

V: TRBV27
J: TRBJ1-1
CDR3: ASSPTEAF

V: TRBV11-3
J: TRBJ2-2
CDR3: ASSYRAGTGNTGELF

V: TRBV15
J: TRBJ1-2
CDR3: ATSSMTGGYGYT

V: TRBV4-1
J: TRBJ1-1
CDR3: ASSQGRTGMNTEAF

V: TRBV6-5
J: TRBJ1-2
CDR3: ASRSGTGGLGYT

V: TRBV21-1
J: TRBJ1-3
CDR3: ASIYLQSGTCNSPSAIY

V: TRBV25-1
J: TRBJ2-5
CDR3: ASSEWPKQETQY

V: TRBV18
J: TRBJ2-1
CDR3: ASSLSSGTNEQF